This T cell receptor (beta chain) is drawn from a study of OX40 agonist ivuxolimab in advanced cancers. Broader study findings: No determination was made of the antigen specificity of the expanded peripheral T cells.

Patients with a history of autoimmune disease or on systemic immunosuppression were excluded. Peripheral blood came from all dose cohorts at three timepoints. Only a few counts were recorded for this clone. The antigen is unknown. Repertoires were generated with immunoSEQ multiplex PCR, while TCRdb's copy carries only in-frame clones and drops some. The data show approximately 76,000 clones, approximately 85% seen once. The sample here was CD4+ or CD8+ T cells sorted from blood, taken in a trial of the OX40 agonist ivuxolimab. The sequence derives from an adult with an advanced solid tumor such as melanoma, head and neck, liver or kidney cancer.

The CDR3, as DNA: TGCAGCGTTGAAGGGACTAGTATCAATGAGCAGTTCTTC. This codes for CSVEGTSINEQFF. The rearrangement links TRBV29-1 to TRBJ2-1; 7 bases are a match to TRBD2. Germline lookup yields CDR1 SQVTM and CDR2 ANQGSEA. Trimming removed 1 base from V and 6 bases from J; junction bases left unmatched: 3. The CDR3 extends over 13 amino acids.